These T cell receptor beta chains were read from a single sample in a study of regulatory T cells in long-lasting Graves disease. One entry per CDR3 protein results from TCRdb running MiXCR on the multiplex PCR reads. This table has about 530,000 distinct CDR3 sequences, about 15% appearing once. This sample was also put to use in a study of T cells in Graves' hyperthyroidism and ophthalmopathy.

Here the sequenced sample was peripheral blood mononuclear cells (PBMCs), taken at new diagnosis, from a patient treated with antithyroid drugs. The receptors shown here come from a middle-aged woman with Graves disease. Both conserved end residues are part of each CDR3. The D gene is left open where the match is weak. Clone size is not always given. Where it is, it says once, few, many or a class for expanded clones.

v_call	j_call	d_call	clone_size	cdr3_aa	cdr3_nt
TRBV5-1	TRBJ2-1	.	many	CASSLAGQDNCIF	TGCGCCAGCAGCTTGGCAGGGCAGGACAATTGTATCTTC
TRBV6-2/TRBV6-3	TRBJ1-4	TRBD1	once	CATKTGGNEKLFF	TGTGCCACCAAAACAGGGGGGAATGAAAAACTGTTTTTT
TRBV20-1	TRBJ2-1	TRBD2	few	CSASSGAPYNEQFF	TGCAGTGCGAGTAGCGGGGCCCCCTACAATGAGCAGTTCTTC
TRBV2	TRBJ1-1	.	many	CASKRTAMNTEAFF	TGTGCCAGCAAAAGGACAGCAATGAACACTGAAGCTTTCTTT
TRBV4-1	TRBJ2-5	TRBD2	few	CASTLGGALETQYF	TGCGCCAGCACACTCGGGGGGGCTTTGGAGACCCAGTACTTC
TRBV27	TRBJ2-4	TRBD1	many	CASSLFGTGALGGNIQYF	TGTGCCAGCAGTTTATTCGGGACAGGGGCCCTGGGTGGAAACATTCAGTACTTC
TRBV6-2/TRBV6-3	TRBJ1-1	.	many	CASSEGGGVDPEAFF	TGTGCCAGCAGTGAAGGGGGGGGCGTAGACCCTGAAGCTTTCTTT
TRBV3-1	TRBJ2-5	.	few	CASSQGGTGSQEAQYF	TGTGCCAGCAGCCAAGGGGGGACCGGGAGCCAAGAGGCCCAGTACTTC
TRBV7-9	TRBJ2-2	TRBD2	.	CASRLGSGGVNTGELFF	TGTGCCAGCAGGCTAGGCTCGGGGGGGGTGAACACCGGGGAGCTGTTTTTT
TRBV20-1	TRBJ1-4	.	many	CSAISRDSNEKLFF	TGCAGTGCTATTAGCAGGGATTCTAATGAAAAACTGTTTTTT
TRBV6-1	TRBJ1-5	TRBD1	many	CASYSPGQGGNQPQHF	TGTGCCAGTTATAGCCCGGGACAGGGGGGGAATCAGCCCCAGCATTTT
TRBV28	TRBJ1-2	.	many	CASSRVGAYGYTF	TGTGCCAGCAGTCGGGTGGGGGCCTATGGCTACACCTTC
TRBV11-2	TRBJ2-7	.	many	CASSLDTGQGNEQYF	TGTGCCAGCAGCTTAGATACCGGGCAGGGGAACGAGCAGTACTTC
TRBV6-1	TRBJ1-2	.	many	CASSPGGTRNYGYTF	TGTGCCAGCAGCCCTGGCGGGACGCGGAACTATGGCTACACCTTC
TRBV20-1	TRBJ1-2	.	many	CSASGGLLSLYGYTF	TGCAGTGCTAGTGGGGGACTGCTCAGTTTGTATGGCTACACCTTC
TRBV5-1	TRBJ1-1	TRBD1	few	CASSPVWTGTSEAFF	TGCGCCAGCAGCCCCGTGTGGACAGGGACTAGTGAAGCTTTCTTT
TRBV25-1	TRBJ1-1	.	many	CASSPLGAVNTEAFF	TGTGCCAGCAGTCCCCTCGGGGCAGTGAACACTGAAGCTTTCTTT
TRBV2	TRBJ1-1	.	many	CASSVRLGREAFF	TGTGCCAGCAGTGTTCGTCTAGGTCGTGAAGCTTTCTTT
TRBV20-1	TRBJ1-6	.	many	CSATGLGLYSPLHF	TGCAGTGCCACCGGCCTAGGGTTATATTCACCCCTCCACTTT
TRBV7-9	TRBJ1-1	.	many	CASSLDRVAEAFF	TGTGCCAGCAGCTTAGACAGGGTCGCTGAAGCTTTCTTT
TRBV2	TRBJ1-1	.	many	CASSEAGSEAFF	TGTGCCAGCAGTGAAGCGGGTAGTGAAGCTTTCTTT
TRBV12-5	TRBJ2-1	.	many	CASGFSGEGDEQFF	TGTGCTAGTGGTTTCTCCGGAGAGGGCGATGAGCAGTTCTTC